This passage covers 15 T cell receptor beta chains from one sample sequenced in a study of blood T cell dynamics during melanoma immunotherapy. Time point denoted: week 3, after first cycle of checkpoint inhibitor. Profiled with immunoSEQ multiplex PCR; TCRdb holds only in-frame clones, not every one. The sample shows around 20,000 clones, 70% to 90% of them seen only once. The material was blood, obtained from a patient treated with checkpoint blockade. These receptors all stem from a human donor with melanoma.

The gene calls are TRBV6-1 and TRBJ2-1; TRBD2 matches at 10 bases. Per germline, CDR1 MNHNS and CDR2 SASEGT. CDR3 length: 17 residues. The V segment lost 0 bases and the J segment 7 bases; nucleotides outside the gene matches: 9. The CDR3 coding sequence is TGTGCCAGCAGTGAAGCGCCTAGCGGGAGTTCACGGAATGAGCAGTTCTTC. Translating it yields CASSEAPSGSSRNEQFF.

The chain has TRBV28 and TRBJ1-1; TRBD1 is a possible D gene (5 bases). The CDR3 is 12 amino acids. Germline CDR1 MDHEN, CDR2 SYDVKM. Trimming pared 6 bases from V and 10 bases from J, leaving 15 bases between. The CDR3 DNA reads TGTGCCAGCAGCCTGAGCAGGGAACGAGCTTTCTTT. It specifies CASSLSRERAFF. The whole variable domain, filled in from reference TRBV28 and TRBJ1-1, reads DVKVTQSSRYLVKRTGEKVFLECVQDMDHENMFWYRQDPGLGLRLIYFSYDVKMKEKGDIPEGYSVSREKKERFSLILESASTNQTSMYLCASSLSRERAFFGQGTRLTVV.

V gene TRBV7-9 combines with J gene TRBJ2-1; 7 bases are a match to TRBD2. The CDR3 is 13 amino acids. In germline, CDR1 is SEHNR, CDR2 FQNEAQ (reference sequence). The V segment lost 0 bases and the J segment 9 bases; nucleotides outside the gene matches: 2. The CDR3 DNA sequence: TGTGCCAGCAGCTTAGCGGGAGGGTCTGAGCAGTTCTTC. This codes for CASSLAGGSEQFF.

The rearrangement joins TRBV19 to TRBJ2-7; TRBD1 is a possible D gene (5 bases). From germline, CDR1 is LNHDA and CDR2 SQIVND (reference sequence). This CDR3 is built from 13 residues. Trimming left V 3 bases short and J 5 bases short, with 11 bases between. DNA for the CDR3: TGTGCCAGTAGTATCAGGGTCGCGGACGAGCAGTACTTC. This translates into CASSIRVADEQYF.

The chain is built from TRBV6-1 and TRBJ2-7; TRBD1 is a possible D gene (6 bases). The V end lost 8 bases, the J end lost 6 bases, and 23 bases lay between the germline ends. Germline lookup yields CDR1 MNHNS and CDR2 SASEGT. The CDR3 runs to 15 residues. The CDR3 reads CASDQLPGALGEQYF. The CDR3 DNA reads TGTGCCAGCGACCAGCTCCCAGGGGCGCTAGGCGAGCAGTACTTC.

The chain uses TRBV19 and TRBJ2-1; 7 bases match TRBD2. CDR3 size: 12 residues. The J segment lost 13 bases and the V segment lost 5 bases, leaving 8 bases of the junction unmatched. Germline V gene sequence: CDR1 LNHDA, CDR2 SQIVND (reference sequence). The CDR3 DNA reads as TGTGCCAGTAGTGTAGCGGGCGGCGAACAGTTCTTC. It codes for CASSVAGGEQFF. The complete variable domain, with remaining parts taken from reference TRBV19 and TRBJ2-1, reads DGGITQSPKYLFRKEGQNVTLSCEQNLNHDAMYWYRQDPGQGLRLIYYSQIVNDFQKGDIAEGYSVSREKKESFPLTVTSAQKNPTAFYLCASSVAGGEQFFGPGTRLTVL.

The rearrangement links TRBV2 to TRBJ2-7; D possibly matches TRBD1 or TRBD2 (5 bases each). The CDR3 has 12 residues. Looked up from germline, CDR1 is SNHLY and CDR2 is FYNNEI. V was trimmed by 8 bases and J by 7 bases, leaving 15 bases between them. Here the CDR3 reads CASSWDRGEQYF. Written as DNA, the CDR3 is TGTGCCAGCTCCTGGGACCGAGGGGAGCAGTACTTC.

This clone was counted once. The chain joins TRBV13 to TRBJ1-1; 7 positions match TRBD1. CDR1 is PRHDT, CDR2 FYEKMQ, per germline (reference sequence). The CDR3 totals 13 residues. V was pared by 8 bases and J by 4 bases, with 7 bases of the junction left unmatched. The chain's CDR3 is CASQGENTTEAFF. The CDR3 coding sequence is TGTGCCAGCCAGGGGGAAAATACCACTGAAGCTTTCTTT.

The chain combines TRBV27 with TRBJ2-3, with a possible D match to TRBD2 (6 bases). The V gene's germline CDR1 is MNHEY and CDR2 SMNVEV (reference sequence). This CDR3 spans 15 amino acids. V lost 8 bases and J 2 bases, leaving 17 bases between the germline ends. CDR3 protein: CASGEGTSLTDTQYF. CDR3 sequence (DNA): TGTGCCAGCGGGGAAGGGACTTCCCTCACAGATACGCAGTATTTT.

The chain recombines TRBV29-1 with TRBJ2-5; 10 bases match TRBD2. This CDR3 region has 14 residues. V was clipped by 4 bases and J by 13 bases; unmatched bases: 15. Germline assignment: CDR1 SQVTM and CDR2 ANQGSEA. The DNA for the CDR3 is TGCAGCGTTGGGGTCGGACTAGCGGAGGCCCCGGGGTACTTC. It specifies CSVGVGLAEAPGYF.

V and J are TRBV20-1 and TRBJ2-2; D gene uncertain. The CDR3 totals 11 residues. CDR1 is DFQATT, CDR2 SNEGSKA, per germline (reference sequence). Between the trimmed V and J ends, which lost 7 bases and 7 bases, there was a span of 10 bases. CDR3 loop: CSVSAFGELFF. In DNA, the CDR3 is TGCAGTGTATCAGCGTTCGGGGAGCTGTTTTTT.

This chain uses TRBV6-1 with TRBJ2-1; D remains ambiguous. Per the germline V gene, CDR1 is MNHNS and CDR2 is SASEGT. The CDR3 length is 13 residues. V lost 7 bases and J lost 6, with 13 bases in between. The CDR3 DNA reads as TGTGCCAGCAAGGCCAGCGTGGCCAATGAGCAGTTCTTC. Amino acids: CASKASVANEQFF.

V gene TRBV15 combines with J gene TRBJ1-5; D call uncertain. The CDR3 loop spans 17 amino acids. Trimming cost V 3 bases and J 0 bases, with 15 bases left between them. CDR1 is LNHNV, CDR2 YYDKDF, per germline (reference sequence). CDR3 residues: CATSSFPPSDSNQPQHF. The CDR3 DNA sequence: TGTGCCACCAGCAGTTTCCCCCCCAGCGATAGCAATCAGCCCCAGCATTTT.

The gene calls are TRBV6-5 and TRBJ2-7, with 12 bases aligning to TRBD2. The CDR3 is 14 amino acids. J lost 2 bases, V lost 8 bases, and 4 bases had no gene match. In germline, CDR1 is MNHEY, CDR2 SVGAGI. The CDR3 spells CASLRTSGAYEQYF. In DNA, the CDR3 is TGTGCCAGCCTTAGGACTAGCGGGGCCTACGAGCAGTACTTC.

The count of this clone is one. The chain employs TRBV7-2 and TRBJ2-7; D call uncertain. CDR3 length: 14 amino acids. V was cut by 0 bases and J by 5 bases, with 11 bases left in between. Germline V gives CDR1 SGHTA, CDR2 FQGNSA. The CDR3 reads CASSLAVRWDEQYF. The CDR3 region has the DNA TGTGCCAGCAGCTTAGCGGTGCGCTGGGACGAGCAGTACTTC.